The 21 T cell receptor beta chains in this list originate from one sample, sequenced in a study of radiation and T cells in renal cell carcinoma. Time point given: blood 4 weeks post-SBRT, at nephrectomy. This sample's treatment: 15 Gy SBRT to primary tumor, nephrectomy 4 weeks later. Profiling relied on immunoSEQ multiplex PCR, and the TCRdb table lists in-frame clones only, not all of them. Of fewer than 200,000 clones in the sample, 88% are singletons; the top ten hold roughly 12%. The specimen was blood, collected from a patient whose treatment included radiotherapy and nephrectomy. The receptors originated from a woman in her fifties or sixties with renal cell carcinoma.

V gene TRBV5-5 combines with J gene TRBJ1-5, with 8 bases fitting TRBD1. Unmatched junction bases numbered 16, after V lost 4 bases and J lost 4 bases. Germline V gene sequence: CDR1 SGHKS, CDR2 YYEKEE (reference sequence). This CDR3 contains 18 residues. The CDR3 here is CASSLPGQGNIRNQPQHF. For the CDR3, the DNA is TGTGCCAGCAGCCTTCCCGGACAGGGAAACATCAGGAATCAGCCCCAGCATTTT.

The genes are TRBV11-2 and TRBJ2-1, with 12 bases aligning to TRBD2. Germline V CDR1 and CDR2: SGHAT, FQNNGV. This CDR3 has 15 residues. The ends lost 1 base at V and 9 bases at J; junction bases unmatched: 4. DNA for the CDR3: TGTGCCAGCAGCTTAGCCCCGGGACTAGCGGGTGAGCAGTTCTTC. This codes for CASSLAPGLAGEQFF.

The CDR3 region has the DNA TGTGCCAGCTCACCTGCCCGGGCTTCTACCAATCAGCCCCAGCATTTT. It yields the protein CASSPARASTNQPQHF. This chain joins TRBV18 and TRBJ1-5; D is uncertain. Trimming cost V 3 bases and J 3 bases, with 15 bases left between them. Germline V lookup: CDR1 KGHSH, CDR2 LQKENI. CDR3 length: 16 amino acids.

The gene calls are TRBV4-2 and TRBJ2-3; 9 bases are shared with TRBD2. Trimming at V came to 0 bases and at J to 7 bases, leaving 11 bases not matched to a gene. Germline loops: CDR1 LGHNA, CDR2 YNFKEQ. The CDR3 is made up of 17 amino acids. The CDR3 region is CASSQDLASGITNTQYF. The CDR3 bases are TGTGCCAGCAGCCAAGATTTGGCTAGCGGGATTACGAATACGCAGTATTTT.

V is TRBV6-4 and J is TRBJ2-3, with 11 bases aligning to TRBD2. V was clipped by 8 bases and J by 2 bases; unmatched bases: 6. This CDR3 is built from 15 residues. Germline V CDR1 and CDR2: MRHNA, SNTAGT. The CDR3 spells CASGRLAGPTDTQYF. The CDR3 nucleotides read TGTGCCAGCGGAAGACTAGCGGGGCCCACAGATACGCAGTATTTT.

The chain employs TRBV2 and TRBJ2-5, with 10 bases fitting TRBD1. Per germline, CDR1 SNHLY and CDR2 FYNNEI. V lost 6 bases and J lost 5; bases outside the gene matches: 9. The CDR3 consists of 15 residues. DNA of the CDR3: TGTGCCAGCAGACTGGACAGGGGGATTAGTGAGACCCAGTACTTC. Protein sequence: CASRLDRGISETQYF.

CDR3 DNA sequence: TGTGCCAGCAGCTGGACGGGCTACAATCAGCCCCAGCATTTT. Its translation: CASSWTGYNQPQHF. This chain links TRBV7-9 with TRBJ1-5, with unresolved D. Between the trimmed V and J ends, which lost 4 bases and 3 bases, there was a span of 10 bases. CDR1 SEHNR and CDR2 FQNEAQ come from the germline V gene (reference sequence). This CDR3 is built from 14 residues.

The chain uses TRBV6-1 and TRBJ1-2; D gene unclear. V was pared by 3 bases and J by 3 bases, with 14 bases between. Germline CDR1 reads MNHNS; CDR2 reads SASEGT. This CDR3 region has 15 residues. In DNA, the CDR3 is TGTGCCAGCAGTGAGTCGACACCGATGGACTATGGCTACACCTTC. It yields the protein CASSESTPMDYGYTF.

The CDR3 nucleotides are TGCAGCGCCTGTCCTAGCGGGGGAACTGAAGCTTTCTTT. It codes for CSACPSGGTEAFF. The genes are TRBV29-1 and TRBJ1-1, with D possibly matching TRBD1 (5 bases). There are 13 residues in the CDR3. Germline CDR1 and CDR2: SQVTM and ANQGSEA. V was clipped by 7 bases and J by 5 bases, with 17 bases between them.

The chain joins TRBV2 to TRBJ1-2, with TRBD1 matching 8 bases. Trimming removed 1 base from V and 4 bases from J; junction bases left unmatched: 2. The CDR3 length is 14 residues. In germline, CDR1 is SNHLY, CDR2 FYNNEI. The CDR3 DNA is TGTGCCAGCAGTGAAGTCGACAGGGGCTATGGCTACACCTTC. It specifies CASSEVDRGYGYTF.

The chain couples TRBV21-1 to TRBJ1-2. TRBV21-1 is shown as a pseudogene. The CDR3 has 15 amino acids. The CDR3 DNA follows: TGTGCCAGCAGCAAACTCGGAGGGACTGACTATGGCTACACCTTC. Its protein product is CASSKLGGTDYGYTF.

V and J are TRBV10-3 and TRBJ1-2; D is ambiguous. The V end was cut by 3 bases, the J end by 8 bases, with 13 bases between. The germline CDR1 and CDR2 sequences are ENHRY and SYGVKD. The CDR3 is made up of 13 amino acids. This CDR3 reads CAISEYSSGGYTF. CDR3 nucleotides: TGTGCCATCAGTGAATACTCTTCGGGCGGCTACACCTTC.

This clone has a single count. This chain links TRBV5-4 with TRBJ1-2; D gene ambiguous. Germline CDR1 reads SGHNT; CDR2 reads YYREEE (reference sequence). The CDR3 runs 16 residues. The ends were cut back, 5 bases at V and 2 bases at J, with 19 bases in the middle. Here the CDR3 reads CASSTAQDLKNYGYTF. CDR3 in DNA: TGTGCCAGCAGTACCGCGCAGGATCTTAAAAACTATGGCTACACCTTC.

This rearrangement joins TRBV18 to TRBJ2-3; D is uncertain. Germline CDR1 is KGHSH and CDR2 is LQKENI. CDR3 size: 13 residues. The V and J ends lost 1 base and 2 bases respectively, with 4 bases between them. The CDR3 DNA reads as TGTGCCAGCTCACCACGTGTCACAGATACGCAGTATTTT. Translating it yields CASSPRVTDTQYF.

The J gene is TRBJ1-6, the V gene TRBV10-3, with D possibly matching TRBD1 (5 bases). Germline CDR1 is ENHRY and CDR2 is SYGVKD. This CDR3 spans 13 amino acids. Trimming shortened V by 3 bases and J by 7 bases, and 7 bases separated the two germline ends. CDR3 sequence: CAISDSGNSPLHF. Here the CDR3 DNA reads TGTGCCATCAGTGATTCAGGGAATTCACCCCTCCACTTT.

V and J are TRBV2 and TRBJ1-2, with 8 bases that match TRBD1. J was trimmed by 8 bases and V by 6 bases; bases with no gene match: 11. Germline V gene sequence: CDR1 SNHLY, CDR2 FYNNEI. This CDR3 has 14 residues. CDR3 coding DNA: TGTGCCAGCAGGCTCCGGACAGGGAATCCGGGCTACACCTTC. Translated, it gives CASRLRTGNPGYTF.

The chain recombines TRBV7-9 with TRBJ1-1; D is uncertain. This CDR3 comprises 13 residues. The V end lost 2 bases, the J end lost 2 bases, and 6 bases lay between the germline ends. Germline CDR1 reads SEHNR; CDR2 reads FQNEAQ (reference sequence). The CDR3 spells CASSLTANTEAFF. The CDR3 coding sequence is TGTGCCAGCAGCTTAACAGCTAACACTGAAGCTTTCTTT.

The chain links TRBV2 to TRBJ2-2; D is possibly TRBD2 (6 bases). This CDR3 is 15 amino acids long. The germline V and J ends were trimmed by 3 bases and 6 bases, with 14 bases remaining between them. Germline V gene lookup returns CDR1 SNHLY and CDR2 FYNNEI. CDR3 region: CASSDPGEVSGELFF. CDR3 nucleotides: TGTGCCAGCAGTGATCCGGGGGAGGTCTCCGGGGAGCTGTTTTTT.

This sequence joins TRBV30 and TRBJ2-4; a weak D match, TRBD1 (5 bases). In germline, CDR1 is GTSNPN, CDR2 SVGIG (reference sequence). The CDR3 is made up of 16 amino acids. The ends were cut back, 3 bases at V and 0 bases at J, with 15 bases in the middle. The CDR3 bases are TGTGCCTGGAGCAGGGATAGAAACCTAGCCAAAAACATTCAGTACTTC. Amino acids: CAWSRDRNLAKNIQYF.

The gene calls are TRBV27 and TRBJ2-7; unclear D gene. V was trimmed by 5 bases and J by 3 bases, leaving 5 bases between them. Per the germline V gene, CDR1 is MNHEY and CDR2 is SMNVEV (reference sequence). The CDR3 sequence is 11 residues long. CDR3 protein: CASSHIYEQYF. The DNA for the CDR3 is TGTGCCAGCAGTCATATCTACGAGCAGTACTTC.

This clone came up a few times. This sequence joins TRBV19 and TRBJ1-2, with 7 bases fitting TRBD1. V lost 4 bases to trimming and J lost 3 bases; unmatched junction nucleotides: 2. From germline, CDR1 is LNHDA and CDR2 SQIVND (reference sequence). The length of the CDR3 is 13 residues. CDR3 DNA sequence: TGTGCCAGTAGTACCACAGGGGACTATGGCTACACCTTC. It is translated as CASSTTGDYGYTF.